This T cell receptor beta chain is drawn from a study of read filtering for tumor transcriptome and immune sequencing. About the study: After DNase treatment, RNA was made into whole-transcriptome libraries. General observations from the study: Single-read clonotypes: about 81.9% of IR-seq clonotypes (roughly 3.5% of reads), 60% to 75% of RNA-seq clonotypes (approximately 43% of reads). Compared with RNA-seq, IR-seq gave much higher clonotype depth and reliability.

The CDR3 runs 13 residues. Germline CDR1 reads ENHRY; CDR2 reads SYGVKD. V was pared by 6 bases and J by 7 bases, with 16 bases between. Every patient had bone marrow sampled while the disease was active. This library used approximately 370 ng RNA and molecular barcoded adaptors spanning alpha/delta and beta/gamma chains. TCRdb called the reads again in MiXCR, with one record for every CDR3 protein. The repertoire holds about 62,000 distinct CDR3 sequences, with around 20% as singletons. Remarks on this clonotype: Its target is unknown.

The chain recombines TRBV10-3 with TRBJ2-7, with D unresolved. The sequence was obtained from a donor at least 40 years old with multiple myeloma. The source material was a population of CD138-negative cells sorted from bone marrow. The CDR3 protein is CAISGFRWEEQYF. The CDR3, as DNA: TGTGCCATCAGCGGATTTCGGTGGGAAGAGCAGTACTTC.